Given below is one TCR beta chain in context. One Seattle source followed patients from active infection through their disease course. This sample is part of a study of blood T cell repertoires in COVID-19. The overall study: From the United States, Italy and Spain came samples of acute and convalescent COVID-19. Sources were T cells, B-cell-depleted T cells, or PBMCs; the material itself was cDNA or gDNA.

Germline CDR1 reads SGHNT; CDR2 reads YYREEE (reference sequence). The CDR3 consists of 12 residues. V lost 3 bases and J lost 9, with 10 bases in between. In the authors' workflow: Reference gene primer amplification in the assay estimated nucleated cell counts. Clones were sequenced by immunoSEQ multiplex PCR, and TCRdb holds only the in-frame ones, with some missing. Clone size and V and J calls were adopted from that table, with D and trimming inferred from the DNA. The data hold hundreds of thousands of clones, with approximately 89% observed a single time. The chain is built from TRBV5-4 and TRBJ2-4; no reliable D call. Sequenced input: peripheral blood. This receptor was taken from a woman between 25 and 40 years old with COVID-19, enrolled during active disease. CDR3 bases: TGTGCCAGCAGCTCCCCTAATAGCATTCAGTACTTC. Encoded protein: CASSSPNSIQYF.